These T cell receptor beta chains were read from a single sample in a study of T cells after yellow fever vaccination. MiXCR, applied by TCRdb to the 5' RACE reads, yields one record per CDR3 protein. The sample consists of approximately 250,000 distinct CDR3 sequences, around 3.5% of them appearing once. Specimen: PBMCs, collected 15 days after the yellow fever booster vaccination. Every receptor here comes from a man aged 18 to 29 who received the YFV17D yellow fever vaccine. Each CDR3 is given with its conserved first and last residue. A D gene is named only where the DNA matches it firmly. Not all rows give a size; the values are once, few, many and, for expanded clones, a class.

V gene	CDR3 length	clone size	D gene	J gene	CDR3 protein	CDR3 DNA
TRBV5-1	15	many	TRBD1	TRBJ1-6	CASSWEGGPYSPLHF	TGCGCCAGCAGCTGGGAAGGGGGCCCGTATTCACCCCTCCACTTT
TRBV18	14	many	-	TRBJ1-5	CASSPRGRDQPQHF	TGTGCCAGCTCCCCACGAGGCAGAGATCAGCCCCAGCATTTT
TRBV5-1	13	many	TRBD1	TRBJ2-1	CASSRDRGNEQFF	TGCGCCAGCAGTCGGGACAGGGGAAATGAGCAGTTCTTC
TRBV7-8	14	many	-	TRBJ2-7	CASSFRDKVYEQYF	TGTGCCAGCAGCTTCCGGGACAAAGTCTACGAGCAGTACTTC
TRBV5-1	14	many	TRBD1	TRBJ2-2	CASSRDRNTGELFF	TGCGCCAGCAGTAGGGACAGGAACACCGGGGAGCTGTTTTTT
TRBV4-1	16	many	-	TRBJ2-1	CASSPLIQPRYNEQFF	TGCGCCAGCAGCCCTTTAATCCAGCCGCGGTACAATGAGCAGTTCTTC
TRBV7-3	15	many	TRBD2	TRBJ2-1	CASSPGTSVRGEQFF	TGTGCCAGCAGCCCCGGGACTAGCGTTCGGGGGGAGCAGTTCTTC
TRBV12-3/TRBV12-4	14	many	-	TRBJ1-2	CASSFRGPGYGYTF	TGTGCCAGCAGTTTTCGGGGACCCGGCTATGGCTACACCTTC
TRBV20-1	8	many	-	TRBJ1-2	CSAPHSQF	TGCAGTGCCCCCCACTCGCAATTC
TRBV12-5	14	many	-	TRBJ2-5	CASGSGTGGETQYF	TGTGCTAGTGGTTCCGGGACCGGTGGAGAGACCCAGTACTTC
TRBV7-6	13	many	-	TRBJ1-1	CASSPTVGTEAFF	TGTGCCAGCAGCCCCACGGTGGGCACTGAAGCTTTCTTT
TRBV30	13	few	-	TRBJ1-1	CAWSAGQGGEAFF	TGTGCCTGGAGTGCTGGTCAGGGCGGTGAAGCTTTCTTT
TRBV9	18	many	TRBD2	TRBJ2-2	CASSRGLAGASSTGELFF	TGTGCCAGCAGCCGCGGGCTAGCGGGGGCCAGTAGCACCGGGGAGCTGTTTTTT
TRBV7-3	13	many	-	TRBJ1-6	CASSLTQGSPLHF	TGTGCCAGCAGCTTAACTCAGGGTTCACCCCTCCACTTT
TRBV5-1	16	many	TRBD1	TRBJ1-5	CASSLEATGGRQPQHF	TGCGCCAGCAGCTTGGAGGCGACAGGGGGCCGGCAGCCCCAGCATTTT
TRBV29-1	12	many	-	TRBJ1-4	CSAGGTYEKLFF	TGCAGCGCCGGGGGGACTTATGAAAAACTGTTTTTT
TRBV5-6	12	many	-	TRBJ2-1	CASSFLRGEQFF	TGTGCCAGCAGTTTTCTAAGGGGCGAGCAGTTCTTC
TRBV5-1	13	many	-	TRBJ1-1	CASWFSKNTEAFF	TGCGCCAGCTGGTTCAGCAAAAACACTGAAGCTTTCTTT
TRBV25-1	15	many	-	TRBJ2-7	CASSECPGKAYEQYF	TGTGCCAGCAGTGAATGCCCGGGTAAGGCCTACGAGCAGTACTTC
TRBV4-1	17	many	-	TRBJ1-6	CASSQVQQGMGNSPLHF	TGCGCCAGCAGCCAGGTACAACAGGGTATGGGTAATTCACCCCTCCACTTT
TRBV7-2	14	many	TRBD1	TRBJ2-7	CASSEGQGQYEQYF	TGTGCCAGCAGCGAGGGACAGGGCCAGTACGAGCAGTACTTC
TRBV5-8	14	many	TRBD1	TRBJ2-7	CASSLEDRGFEQYF	TGTGCCAGCAGCTTGGAGGACAGGGGGTTCGAGCAGTACTTC
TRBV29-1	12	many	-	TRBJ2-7	CSVERQNYEQYF	TGCAGCGTTGAACGGCAGAACTACGAGCAGTACTTC
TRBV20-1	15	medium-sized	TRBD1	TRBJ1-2	CSARDPMTGNYGYTF	TGCAGTGCTAGAGACCCTATGACAGGGAACTATGGCTACACCTTC
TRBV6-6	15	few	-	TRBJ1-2	CASSPWGWGEFGYTF	TGTGCCAGCAGTCCCTGGGGTTGGGGGGAATTTGGCTACACCTTC
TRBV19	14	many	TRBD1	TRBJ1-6	CASSWTGMNSPLHF	TGTGCCAGTAGTTGGACAGGGATGAATTCACCCCTCCACTTT
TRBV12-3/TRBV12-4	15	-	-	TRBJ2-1	CASSLGSGVSHEQFF	TGTGCCAGCAGTTTAGGGTCAGGGGTTAGCCATGAGCAGTTCTTC
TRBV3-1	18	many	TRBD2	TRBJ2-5	CASSPTPGTSRTPETQYF	TGTGCCAGCAGCCCGACTCCCGGGACTAGCAGAACGCCGGAGACCCAGTACTTC
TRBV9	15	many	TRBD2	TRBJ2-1	CASSVWVSGGSRQFF	TGTGCCAGCAGCGTTTGGGTTAGCGGGGGGTCGAGGCAGTTCTTC
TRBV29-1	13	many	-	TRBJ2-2	CSVDFMNTGELFF	TGCAGCGTTGATTTCATGAACACCGGGGAGCTGTTTTTT
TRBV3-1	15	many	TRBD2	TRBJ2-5	CASSPGLEGTETQYF	TGTGCCAGCAGCCCCGGACTAGAGGGGACGGAGACCCAGTACTTC
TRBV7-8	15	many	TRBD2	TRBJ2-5	CASSFYSGSQETQYF	TGTGCCAGCAGCTTTTATAGCGGGAGCCAAGAGACCCAGTACTTC
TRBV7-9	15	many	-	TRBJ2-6	CASSPPGNGANVLTF	TGTGCCAGCAGTCCTCCAGGGAACGGGGCCAACGTCCTGACTTTC
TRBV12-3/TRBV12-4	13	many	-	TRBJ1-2	CASRGSDSFGYTF	TGTGCCAGCAGAGGTTCTGACAGTTTTGGCTACACCTTC
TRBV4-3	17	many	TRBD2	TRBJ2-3	CASSQRPAGALTDTQYF	TGCGCCAGCAGCCAGCGCCCAGCGGGGGCTCTCACAGATACGCAGTATTTT
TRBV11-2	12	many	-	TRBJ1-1	CAIRPRDTEAFF	TGTGCCATCCGCCCACGGGACACTGAAGCTTTCTTT
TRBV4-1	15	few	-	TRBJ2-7	CASSQEEIGVYEQYF	TGCGCCAGCAGCCAAGAGGAGATTGGAGTCTACGAGCAGTACTTC
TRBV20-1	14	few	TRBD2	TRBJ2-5	CSASQRGTKETQYF	TGCAGTGCTAGTCAGCGAGGGACTAAAGAGACCCAGTACTTC
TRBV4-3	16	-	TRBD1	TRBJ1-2	CASSQAQGAQPYGYTF	TGCGCCAGCAGCCAGGCTCAGGGGGCCCAACCCTATGGCTACACCTTC
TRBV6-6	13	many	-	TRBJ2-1	CASSYSEWNEQFF	TGTGCCAGCAGTTACTCAGAGTGGAATGAGCAGTTCTTC
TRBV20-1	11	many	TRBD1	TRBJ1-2	CSASGGYGYTF	TGCAGTGCGTCAGGGGGCTATGGCTACACCTTC
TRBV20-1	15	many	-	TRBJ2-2	CSARGSSGWAGELFF	TGCAGTGCTAGAGGAAGTTCAGGGTGGGCCGGGGAGCTGTTTTTT
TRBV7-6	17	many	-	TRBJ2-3	CASSLVIWASSTDTQYF	TGTGCCAGCAGCTTAGTCATCTGGGCCTCTAGCACAGATACGCAGTATTTT
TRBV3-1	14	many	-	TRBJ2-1	CASSQALLDPEQFF	TGTGCCAGCAGCCAAGCCCTTTTAGACCCGGAGCAGTTCTTC
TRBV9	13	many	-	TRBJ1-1	CASSQSRGTEAFF	TGTGCCAGCAGCCAGTCCAGGGGCACTGAAGCTTTCTTT
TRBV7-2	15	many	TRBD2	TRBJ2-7	CASSYSGGNSYEQYF	TGTGCCAGCAGCTATAGCGGGGGGAACTCCTACGAGCAGTACTTC
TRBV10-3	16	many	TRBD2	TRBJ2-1	CAISRLAGRSYNEQFF	TGTGCCATCAGCAGACTAGCGGGGAGGTCCTACAATGAGCAGTTCTTC
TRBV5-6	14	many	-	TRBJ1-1	CASSLGGVGTEAFF	TGTGCCAGCAGCTTGGGGGGCGTTGGCACTGAAGCTTTCTTT
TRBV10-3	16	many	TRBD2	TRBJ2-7	CAISGLAGNGADEQYF	TGTGCCATCAGCGGACTAGCGGGGAATGGGGCAGACGAGCAGTACTTC
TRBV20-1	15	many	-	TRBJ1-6	CSAPTRGGGRSPLHF	TGCAGTGCTCCAACCAGGGGCGGCGGGCGTTCACCCCTCCACTTT
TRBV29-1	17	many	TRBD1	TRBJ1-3	CSVEAGTGATTGNTIYF	TGCAGCGTTGAGGCCGGGACAGGGGCTACTACTGGAAACACCATATATTTT
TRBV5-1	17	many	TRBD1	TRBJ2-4	CASSSGTGAFGKNIQYF	TGCGCCAGCAGCTCAGGGACAGGGGCCTTTGGCAAAAACATTCAGTACTTC
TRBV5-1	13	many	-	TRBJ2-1	CASRTQGGNEQFF	TGCGCCAGCAGGACCCAGGGGGGCAATGAGCAGTTCTTC
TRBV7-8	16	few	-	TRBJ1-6	CASSLARVIYNSPLHF	TGTGCCAGCAGCCTTGCCAGGGTGATTTATAATTCACCCCTCCACTTT
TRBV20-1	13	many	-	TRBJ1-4	CSAWPTRNEKLFF	TGCAGTGCTTGGCCGACACGGAATGAAAAACTGTTTTTT
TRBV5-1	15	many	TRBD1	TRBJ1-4	CASKQSGQGGEKLFF	TGCGCCAGCAAACAGTCTGGACAGGGTGGAGAAAAACTGTTTTTT
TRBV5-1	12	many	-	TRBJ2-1	CASSLGPTKQFF	TGCGCCAGCAGCTTAGGACCGACCAAGCAGTTCTTC
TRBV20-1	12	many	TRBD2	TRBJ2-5	CSASLAGETQYF	TGCAGTGCTAGCCTAGCGGGAGAGACCCAGTACTTC
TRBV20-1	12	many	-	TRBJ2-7	CSARLWTGEQYF	TGCAGTGCTAGACTATGGACGGGGGAGCAGTACTTC
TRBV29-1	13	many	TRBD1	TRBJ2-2	CSATTGLTGELFF	TGCAGCGCGACGACAGGGCTAACCGGGGAGCTGTTTTTT